Following are 29 T cell receptor beta chains from one sample sequenced in a study of T cell responses to AZD1222 COVID-19 vaccine. The protocol was immunoSEQ multiplex PCR, while the TCRdb copy is restricted to in-frame clones and leaves out a portion. The repertoire holds 75,000 to 95,000 clones, just over 90% seen once, with around 7.1% in the top ten. Sequenced material: peripheral blood, taken on day 0 of MenACWY control vaccination. Every receptor here comes from an adult in good health.

The chain carries TRBV6-1 and TRBJ2-4; D remains ambiguous. Germline loops: CDR1 MNHNS, CDR2 SASEGT. The CDR3 loop spans 16 amino acids. V gave up 2 bases and J gave up 0 bases, with 11 bases separating them. In DNA, the CDR3 is TGTGCCAGCAGTGAAATCCTCGGAGTAGCCAAAAACATTCAGTACTTC. It specifies CASSEILGVAKNIQYF.

V gene TRBV19 combines with J gene TRBJ1-5, with D tentatively TRBD1 (5 bases). The germline V and J ends were trimmed by 3 bases and 6 bases, with 9 bases remaining between them. From germline, CDR1 is LNHDA and CDR2 SQIVND (reference sequence). CDR3 length: 13 amino acids. For the CDR3, the DNA is TGTGCCAGTAGTATTCACGGGGGTCAGCCCCAGCATTTT. It encodes CASSIHGGQPQHF.

The genes are TRBV5-3 and TRBJ2-7; maybe TRBD2 (6 bases). TRBV5-3 is known as an ORF, though its function is uncertain. The CDR3 sequence is 15 residues long. With 5 bases removed from V and 1 base from J, the gap between germline ends came to 16 bases. This CDR3 is CARRYAGRLSYEQYF. The CDR3 nucleotides read TGTGCCAGAAGGTACGCGGGACGGTTGTCCTACGAGCAGTACTTC.

This clone has only a few counts. The chain joins TRBV28 to TRBJ2-7, with a weak D call TRBD2 (5 bases). Trimming cost V 7 bases and J 7 bases, with 20 bases left between them. The V gene's germline CDR1 is MDHEN and CDR2 SYDVKM. This CDR3 has 14 amino acids. Written as DNA, the CDR3 is TGTGCCAGCACTGCGGGCAGTCCCCCTAGGGAGCAGTACTTC. It codes for CASTAGSPPREQYF.

The rearrangement links TRBV3-1 (or the pseudogene TRBV3-2) to TRBJ1-1; no clear D. In germline, CDR1 is LGHDT, CDR2 YNNKEL (reference sequence). Trimming took 4 bases from V and 8 from J, leaving 17 bases between them. The CDR3 runs to 14 residues. CDR3 DNA: TGTGCCAGCAGCCCTATTGGAGGGAGGAGGGAAGCTTTCTTT. This encodes CASSPIGGRREAFF.

V usage is TRBV18 and J usage is TRBJ2-1; 9 bases agree with TRBD2. In germline, CDR1 is KGHSH, CDR2 LQKENI. This CDR3 is built from 14 residues. Trimming at V came to 5 bases and at J to 8 bases, leaving 7 bases not matched to a gene. CDR3 coding DNA: TGTGCCAGCTCATCGCCGGGACTAGCTGATGAGCAGTTCTTC. Amino acid sequence: CASSSPGLADEQFF.

This chain connects TRBV6-2 or TRBV6-3 to TRBJ2-1, with 7 bases aligning to TRBD2. CDR1 and CDR2 from the germline V gene are MNHEY and SVGEGT. The CDR3 consists of 15 residues. Losses at the gene ends were 3 bases for V and 4 bases for J; bases not matched to a gene: 6. CDR3 protein: CASSYKASGYNEQFF. The CDR3 coding sequence is TGTGCCAGCAGTTATAAGGCTAGCGGATACAATGAGCAGTTCTTC.

The chain carries TRBV30 and TRBJ2-7; possibly TRBD1 or TRBD2 for D (6 bases each). The CDR3 has 21 residues. V lost 0 bases, J lost 0 bases, and 30 bases lay in between. The germline V gene has CDR1 GTSNPN and CDR2 SVGIG (reference sequence). The chain's CDR3 is CAWSVQGMEGLGGTSSYEQYF. CDR3 nucleotides: TGTGCCTGGAGTGTACAGGGAATGGAGGGTTTAGGCGGGACGAGCTCCTACGAGCAGTACTTC.

The chain recombines TRBV28 with TRBJ2-7; D possibly corresponds to TRBD2 (5 bases). Trimming pared 1 base from V and 2 bases from J, leaving 9 bases between. Per germline, CDR1 MDHEN and CDR2 SYDVKM. The CDR3 length is 14 residues. Written as DNA, the CDR3 is TGTGCCAGCAGTTTATTCCGGGGTACCTACGAGCAGTACTTC. Translating gives CASSLFRGTYEQYF.

The chain is built from TRBV6-2 or TRBV6-3 and TRBJ2-5; the D gene is possibly TRBD2 (6 bases). Germline V gives CDR1 MNHEY, CDR2 SVGEGT. CDR3 length: 16 residues. The germline V and J ends were trimmed by 3 bases and 0 bases, with 14 bases remaining between them. The chain's CDR3 is CASSYLGGSDQETQYF. CDR3 nucleotide sequence: TGTGCCAGCAGTTATTTGGGGGGAAGCGACCAAGAGACCCAGTACTTC.

The V and J genes are TRBV7-3 and TRBJ2-1; D call uncertain. The CDR3 is 13 residues long. Per the germline V gene, CDR1 is SGHTA and CDR2 is FQGTGA. Trimming shortened V by 2 bases and J by 5 bases, and 7 bases separated the two germline ends. The DNA of the CDR3 is TGTGCCAGCAGCTTACTCTCAGACAATGAGCAGTTCTTC. Amino acid sequence: CASSLLSDNEQFF.

The V and J genes are TRBV19 and TRBJ2-4; D is undetermined. This CDR3 spans 12 amino acids. The germline gives CDR1 LNHDA, CDR2 SQIVND (reference sequence). Trimming removed 3 bases from V and 1 base from J, with 1 base in between. The CDR3: CASSMAKNIQYF. CDR3 DNA: TGTGCCAGTAGTATGGCCAAAAACATTCAGTACTTC.

In DNA form, the CDR3 reads TGTGCCAGCAGTTTCCTCCTGGATGGGACTGAAGCTTTCTTT. Amino acid sequence: CASSFLLDGTEAFF. The chain recombines TRBV27 with TRBJ1-1; the D is unclear. Germline V gene sequence: CDR1 MNHEY, CDR2 SMNVEV (reference sequence). The CDR3 is 14 residues long. V dropped 3 bases and J dropped 5 bases, with 13 bases sitting between them.

V usage is TRBV16 and J usage is TRBJ1-6, with D tentatively TRBD1 (6 bases). V was shortened by 4 bases and J by 8 bases, with 9 bases between the two germline ends. Germline CDR1 and CDR2: KGHSY and FQNENV. The CDR3 has 13 residues. DNA for the CDR3: TGTGCCAGCAGCCGCAACAGGGATTCACCCCTCCACTTT. It encodes CASSRNRDSPLHF.

J is TRBJ2-7 and V is TRBV6-2 or TRBV6-3; weak D call: TRBD1 (6 bases). The V gene lost 3 bases and the J gene lost 5 bases, with 14 bases spanning the gap. The germline CDR1 and CDR2 sequences are MNHEY and SVGEGT. The CDR3 is 14 residues long. The CDR3 here is CASSYSGRGDEQYF. CDR3 bases: TGTGCCAGCAGTTATTCCGGCAGGGGAGACGAGCAGTACTTC.

This clone was found a few times. The chain joins TRBV7-9 to TRBJ2-7, with a weak D call TRBD2 (5 bases). V lost 3 bases and J lost 4, with 10 bases in between. Germline CDR1 SEHNR, CDR2 FQNEAQ (reference sequence). The CDR3 is 13 residues long. The CDR3 coding sequence is TGTGCCAGCAGCTTCGGGGATGGGTACGAGCAGTACTTC. As protein: CASSFGDGYEQYF.

The chain combines TRBV4-2 with TRBJ2-6, with 8 bases aligning to TRBD1. Germline assignment: CDR1 LGHNA and CDR2 YNFKEQ. This CDR3 region has 19 residues. The V and J ends lost 0 bases and 0 bases, in that order; junction bases with no gene match: 7. CDR3 DNA: TGTGCCAGCAGCCAAGAGTCAGGGGGCGTAAGCTCTGGGGCCAACGTCCTGACTTTC. This encodes CASSQESGGVSSGANVLTF.

This clone was seen once. This sequence joins TRBV14 and TRBJ1-5; D call uncertain. CDR1 is SGHDN, CDR2 FVKESK, per germline. Trimming removed 6 bases at V and 4 bases at J, with 10 bases between. The CDR3 contains 13 residues. CDR3 nucleotide sequence: TGTGCCAGCAGTCACGGGGTGAATCAGCCCCAGCATTTT. Protein: CASSHGVNQPQHF.

The chain combines TRBV7-2 with TRBJ2-2; D is undetermined. In germline, CDR1 is SGHTA, CDR2 FQGNSA. The CDR3 length is 16 residues. V gave up 1 base and J gave up 0 bases, with 9 bases separating them. CDR3 in amino acids: CASSLGLDPNTGELFF. As DNA, the CDR3 is TGTGCCAGCAGCTTAGGCCTGGACCCGAACACCGGGGAGCTGTTTTTT. Using reference TRBV7-2 and TRBJ2-2 for the parts outside the CDR3, the full variable domain is GAGVSQSPSNKVTEKGKDVELRCDPISGHTALYWYRQSLGQGLEFLIYFQGNSAPDKSGLPSDRFSAERTGGSVSTLTIQRTQQEDSAVYLCASSLGLDPNTGELFFGEGSRLTVL.

The rearrangement links TRBV27 to TRBJ2-1; 10 bases match TRBD2. With V trimmed by 5 bases and J by 7 bases, 11 bases remained unmatched. This CDR3 is 16 amino acids long. The germline CDR1 and CDR2 sequences are MNHEY and SMNVEV (reference sequence). In DNA form, the CDR3 reads TGTGCCAGCAGTCCCCGTGGTAGCGGGAGGAGGAATGAGCAGTTCTTC. Amino acid sequence: CASSPRGSGRRNEQFF.

The chain employs TRBV5-1 and TRBJ2-4; D assignment may be TRBD1 or TRBD2 (6 bases each). Germline V lookup: CDR1 SGHRS, CDR2 YFSETQ. CDR3 size: 13 residues. Trimming took off 2 bases at V and 8 bases at J, with 11 bases between the two ends. The CDR3 DNA reads TGCGCCAGCAGCTTTCCAGGGGAGGACATTCAGTACTTC. This translates into CASSFPGEDIQYF.

The V gene is TRBV6-2 or TRBV6-3, the J gene TRBJ2-7; the match to TRBD1 covers 7 bases. J lost 0 bases, V lost 6 bases, and 8 bases had no gene match. CDR3 size: 15 residues. CDR1 is MNHEY and CDR2 is SVGEGT in the germline V gene. CDR3 region: CASSQDRFASYEQYF. CDR3 DNA: TGTGCCAGCAGCCAGGACAGGTTCGCCTCCTACGAGCAGTACTTC.

The rearrangement uses TRBV18 and TRBJ2-1, with 8 nucleotides matching TRBD2. This CDR3 region has 17 residues. Germline trimming cut 2 bases from V and 7 bases from J; bases unmatched to any gene: 13. Looked up from germline, CDR1 is KGHSH and CDR2 is LQKENI. The CDR3 DNA follows: TGTGCCAGCTCACCAGACGTCGGCGGGGGGCCGAATAATGAGCAGTTCTTC. Translation: CASSPDVGGGPNNEQFF.

The chain combines TRBV13 with TRBJ1-1; the D is unclear. Trimming pared 1 base from V and 3 bases from J, leaving 12 bases between. The CDR3 runs 15 residues. Germline CDR1 is PRHDT and CDR2 is FYEKMQ (reference sequence). CDR3 bases: TGTGCCAGCAGCTTAGTGGGAGGGTCCCACACTGAAGCTTTCTTT. The encoded protein is CASSLVGGSHTEAFF.

A single count supports this clone. This chain uses TRBV3-1 (or the pseudogene TRBV3-2) with TRBJ1-5; weak D call: TRBD1 (6 bases). The CDR3 sequence is 16 residues long. V gave up 4 bases and J gave up 3 bases, with 16 bases separating them. Germline values: CDR1 LGHDT, CDR2 YNNKEL (reference sequence). CDR3 in DNA: TGTGCCAGCAGCCCCCGAGGACAGTGTGACAATCAGCCCCAGCATTTT. Translation gives CASSPRGQCDNQPQHF.

This clone was seen only once. V usage is TRBV7-8 and J usage is TRBJ1-6; 7 nucleotides align to TRBD1. The germline CDR1 and CDR2 sequences are SGHVS and FQNEAQ. The ends lost 5 bases at V and 4 bases at J; junction bases unmatched: 5. The CDR3 is 15 amino acids. The CDR3 is CASSTPGQYNSPLHF. CDR3 nucleotide sequence: TGTGCCAGCAGCACTCCGGGACAGTATAATTCACCCCTCCACTTT.

V gene TRBV28 combines with J gene TRBJ2-7; TRBD2 matches at 7 bases. The CDR3 covers 13 residues. Per germline, CDR1 MDHEN and CDR2 SYDVKM. V shed 10 bases and J 3 bases; nucleotides not matched to a gene: 9. The chain's CDR3 is CATMGGSGYEQYF. The CDR3 DNA sequence: TGTGCCACCATGGGCGGGAGCGGCTACGAGCAGTACTTC.

The chain links TRBV24-1 to TRBJ2-5; either TRBD1 or TRBD2 may supply D (5 bases each). The V end was cut by 5 bases, the J end by 6 bases, with 6 bases between. CDR3 length: 11 residues. CDR1 is KGHDR, CDR2 SFDVKD, per germline. CDR3 residues: CATSGGKTQYF. The CDR3 nucleotides are TGTGCCACCAGTGGGGGGAAGACCCAGTACTTC.

This chain links TRBV7-2 with TRBJ1-1; D unresolved. In germline, CDR1 is SGHTA, CDR2 FQGNSA. The CDR3 totals 15 residues. V gave up 1 base and J gave up 1 base, with 10 bases separating them. As DNA, the CDR3 is TGTGCCAGCAGCTTAGATTCAGGTCGGAACACTGAAGCTTTCTTT. Protein sequence: CASSLDSGRNTEAFF.